These 4 T cell receptor beta chains share one sample of origin, sequenced in a study of blood T cell repertoires in COVID-19. Assay: immunoSEQ multiplex PCR; the TCRdb copy retains only in-frame clones and omits some. Counted here are tens of thousands of clones, around 82% occurring once; the ten biggest clones make up roughly 4.7%. Sequenced input: peripheral blood. The origin of the receptors is a woman aged 55-69 years with acute or convalescent COVID-19.

This clone came up once. This sequence joins TRBV6-5 and TRBJ2-3; a possible D gene is TRBD1 (8 bases). The germline V and J ends were trimmed by 6 bases and 10 bases, with 14 bases remaining between them. Germline loops: CDR1 MNHEY, CDR2 SVGAGI. This CDR3 comprises 12 residues. DNA of the CDR3: TGTGCCAGCAGGACAGGGGAGGGCCCGCAGTATTTT. Its protein product is CASRTGEGPQYF.

The V call is TRBV18, the J call TRBJ1-2; 7 bases fit TRBD1. This CDR3 is built from 13 residues. V lost 3 bases to trimming and J lost 5 bases; unmatched junction nucleotides: 3. Per the germline V gene, CDR1 is KGHSH and CDR2 is LQKENI. DNA of the CDR3: TGTGCCAGCTCACCGGGGACAGAGTATGGCTACACCTTC. Translating gives CASSPGTEYGYTF.

The V call is TRBV19, the J call TRBJ1-5; 12 bases align to TRBD1. CDR1 and CDR2 from the germline V gene are LNHDA and SQIVND (reference sequence). The CDR3 sequence is 16 residues long. Unmatched junction bases numbered 6, after V lost 5 bases and J lost 4 bases. CDR3 sequence (DNA): TGTGCCAGTAGTGCTATGGGACAGGGGGCTAATCAGCCCCAGCATTTT. The encoded protein is CASSAMGQGANQPQHF.

This chain uses TRBV9 with TRBJ2-1; a possible D gene is TRBD1 (6 bases). Between the trimmed V and J ends, which lost 0 bases and 16 bases, there was a span of 17 bases. The CDR3 is 13 amino acids. From germline, CDR1 is SGDLS and CDR2 YYNGEE. The CDR3, as DNA: TGTGCCAGCAGCGTAGACCGTGGGGGCCCTTGTTTCTTC. Translation gives CASSVDRGGPCFF.